The 20 T cell receptor beta chains below come from one sample, sequenced in a study of control samples from healthy donors and cancer patients. The protocol was immunoSEQ multiplex PCR, while the TCRdb copy is restricted to in-frame clones and leaves out a portion. The sample lists 400,000 to 450,000 clones, 90% occurring once. The source material was PBMCs. The source is a man in his forties with head and neck cancer.

The chain is built from TRBV28 and TRBJ1-6, with D hard to call. The CDR3 is 12 amino acids. Germline V gene lookup returns CDR1 MDHEN and CDR2 SYDVKM. V was cut by 7 bases and J by 7 bases, with 8 bases left in between. CDR3 nucleotide sequence: TGTGCCAGCACCCTCGGGAATTCACCCCTCCACTTT. Protein: CASTLGNSPLHF. The whole variable domain, remainder taken from reference TRBV28 and TRBJ1-6, is DVKVTQSSRYLVKRTGEKVFLECVQDMDHENMFWYRQDPGLGLRLIYFSYDVKMKEKGDIPEGYSVSREKKERFSLILESASTNQTSMYLCASTLGNSPLHFGNGTRLTVT.

CDR3 sequence reads: CASSDRDTYSPLHF. The CDR3 DNA reads as TGTGCCAGCAGCGACCGGGACACCTATTCACCCCTCCACTTT. This chain joins TRBV9 and TRBJ1-6; maybe TRBD1 (6 bases). The CDR3 is made up of 14 amino acids. CDR1 and CDR2 (germline): SGDLS, YYNGEE. Trimming removed 3 bases at V and 8 bases at J, with 12 bases between.

This clone came up once. The chain joins TRBV6-5 to TRBJ1-3; TRBD1 is a possible D gene (6 bases). The length of the CDR3 is 13 residues. CDR1 MNHEY and CDR2 SVGAGI come from the germline V gene. V was shortened by 6 bases and J by 4 bases, with 10 bases between the two germline ends. The CDR3 here is CASRQGLGNTIYF. The CDR3 region has the DNA TGTGCCAGCAGACAGGGTCTCGGAAACACCATATATTTT.

The V and J genes are TRBV30 and TRBJ2-1, with 11 bases aligning to TRBD2. J gave up 5 bases and V 4 bases, and 4 bases lay outside the gene matches. Germline V CDR1 and CDR2: GTSNPN, SVGIG (reference sequence). CDR3 length equals 14 residues. CDR3 sequence (DNA): TGTGCCTGGATGACTAGCGGGGCTAACAATGAGCAGTTCTTC. Translated: CAWMTSGANNEQFF.

This sequence joins TRBV7-9 and TRBJ2-5, with 7 bases that match TRBD1. The J segment lost 4 bases and the V segment lost 0 bases, leaving 8 bases of the junction unmatched. This CDR3 is built from 16 residues. Germline V CDR1 and CDR2: SEHNR, FQNEAQ (reference sequence). CDR3 DNA: TGTGCCAGCAGCTTAGCCTCAGACAGGGTTTCAGAGACCCAGTACTTC. This encodes CASSLASDRVSETQYF.

V and J are TRBV10-1 and TRBJ1-1; perhaps TRBD1 as D (6 bases). CDR3 length: 13 amino acids. Germline-derived CDR1 and CDR2 are WNHNN and SYGVQD (reference sequence). The V and J ends lost 3 bases and 4 bases respectively, with 9 bases between them. CDR3 coding DNA: TGCGCCAGCAGTGAAAGGGGGGTCACTGAAGCTTTCTTT. This sequence encodes CASSERGVTEAFF.

The gene calls are TRBV9 and TRBJ1-5; D is perhaps TRBD1 (5 bases). Germline-derived CDR1 and CDR2 are SGDLS and YYNGEE. The V and J ends lost 0 bases and 7 bases respectively, with 11 bases between them. This CDR3 spans 14 amino acids. This chain's CDR3 is CASSVDQGDQPQHF. CDR3 DNA: TGTGCCAGCAGCGTAGACCAGGGAGACCAGCCCCAGCATTTT.

This chain connects TRBV3-1 (or the pseudogene TRBV3-2) to TRBJ2-5; D not resolved. This CDR3 contains 16 residues. The germline V gene encodes CDR1 LGHDT and CDR2 YNNKEL (reference sequence). Trimming stripped 0 bases from V and 2 bases from J, with 13 bases between. DNA of the CDR3: TGTGCCAGCAGCCAAGAACCGGGTACGATACAAGAGACCCAGTACTTC. It yields the protein CASSQEPGTIQETQYF.

The rearrangement uses TRBV20-1 and TRBJ2-3, with 7 bases fitting TRBD2. The J segment lost 2 bases and the V segment lost 3 bases, leaving 11 bases of the junction unmatched. CDR3 length: 16 residues. Germline V gives CDR1 DFQATT, CDR2 SNEGSKA (reference sequence). The CDR3 DNA sequence: TGCAGTGCTAGTGGCTCCCTAGCGGCCCACACAGATACGCAGTATTTT. This codes for CSASGSLAAHTDTQYF.

V usage is TRBV5-1 and J usage is TRBJ2-5; no clear D. In germline, CDR1 is SGHRS, CDR2 YFSETQ. V was pared by 2 bases and J by 2 bases, with 10 bases between. The CDR3 covers 14 residues. The CDR3 loop reads CASSFGRRQETQYF. The CDR3 nucleotides are TGCGCCAGCAGCTTCGGACGGAGACAAGAGACCCAGTACTTC. Complete variable domain (other parts from reference TRBV5-1 and TRBJ2-5): KAGVTQTPRYLIKTRGQQVTLSCSPISGHRSVSWYQQTPGQGLQFLFEYFSETQRNKGNFPGRFSGRQFSNSRSEMNVSTLELGDSALYLCASSFGRRQETQYFGPGTRLLVL.

V and J are TRBV19 and TRBJ2-1, with D unclear. The V gene lost 8 bases and the J gene lost 3 bases, with 11 bases spanning the gap. The germline V gene has CDR1 LNHDA and CDR2 SQIVND (reference sequence). CDR3 size: 13 residues. The CDR3 nucleotides are TGTGCCAGTTCGAAACCCTACTACAATGAGCAGTTCTTC. Its protein is CASSKPYYNEQFF.

This rearrangement joins TRBV3-1 (or the pseudogene TRBV3-2) to TRBJ2-7; no reliable D call. The CDR3 runs to 13 residues. CDR1 and CDR2 from the germline V gene are LGHDT and YNNKEL (reference sequence). V was pared by 1 base and J by 9 bases, with 13 bases between. The chain's CDR3 is CASSQVFAGGQYF. Here the CDR3 DNA reads TGTGCCAGCAGCCAAGTCTTTGCAGGTGGGCAGTACTTC.

This clone has more than one count but fewer than ten. V and J are TRBV10-3 and TRBJ1-5; 9 nucleotides line up with TRBD1. The CDR3 contains 17 residues. V was clipped by 3 bases and J by 4 bases; unmatched bases: 10. The V gene's germline CDR1 is ENHRY and CDR2 SYGVKD. The CDR3 region has the DNA TGTGCCATCAGTGATCTACCGGGACAGGGTTTGAATCAGCCCCAGCATTTT. It yields the protein CAISDLPGQGLNQPQHF.

This sequence joins TRBV6-5 and TRBJ2-3, with D tentatively TRBD2 (5 bases). Trimming removed 8 bases at V and 2 bases at J, with 8 bases between. Per the germline V gene, CDR1 is MNHEY and CDR2 is SVGAGI. This CDR3 region has 12 residues. CDR3 sequence (DNA): TGTGCCAGCTGGCGGGTCACAGATACGCAGTATTTT. The encoded protein is CASWRVTDTQYF.

The chain uses TRBV5-1 and TRBJ2-3; 13 positions match TRBD2. J was trimmed by 5 bases and V by 0 bases; bases with no gene match: 3. This CDR3 is 16 amino acids long. Germline CDR1 and CDR2: SGHRS and YFSETQ. This CDR3 reads CASSLEGLAGIDTQYF. In DNA form, the CDR3 reads TGCGCCAGCAGCTTGGAGGGACTAGCGGGAATAGATACGCAGTATTTT.

V and J are TRBV9 and TRBJ2-7; D gene uncertain. The CDR3 has 14 residues. CDR1 SGDLS and CDR2 YYNGEE come from the germline V gene. V was pared by 4 bases and J by 3 bases, with 14 bases between. The CDR3 is CASSSTPTVYEQYF. The CDR3 DNA reads TGTGCCAGCAGCTCTACACCGACGGTCTACGAGCAGTACTTC.

V usage is TRBV5-4 and J usage is TRBJ2-2; D possibly matches TRBD1 or TRBD2 (6 bases each). Germline V gene lookup returns CDR1 SGHNT and CDR2 YYREEE (reference sequence). Trimming removed 3 bases from V and 4 bases from J, with 10 bases in between. The CDR3 runs to 14 residues. The CDR3 bases are TGTGCCAGCAGCTCTGGGGGGCCCACCGGGGAGCTGTTTTTT. It translates to CASSSGGPTGELFF.

This clone was seen a single time. The V call is TRBV28, the J call TRBJ2-6; D gene unclear. The CDR3 extends over 16 amino acids. The V gene lost 1 base and the J gene lost 0 bases, with 7 bases spanning the gap. Germline CDR1 MDHEN, CDR2 SYDVKM. CDR3 DNA sequence: TGTGCCAGCAGTTTATTAAGGGTCTCTGGGGCCAACGTCCTGACTTTC. The encoded protein is CASSLLRVSGANVLTF.

The rearrangement joins TRBV5-4 to TRBJ2-6; D possibly corresponds to TRBD2 (5 bases). Germline V gene sequence: CDR1 SGHNT, CDR2 YYREEE (reference sequence). The CDR3 loop spans 16 amino acids. V dropped 0 bases and J dropped 1 base, with 8 bases sitting between them. CDR3 in amino acids: CASSLGRSSGANVLTF. As DNA, the CDR3 is TGTGCCAGCAGCTTGGGGAGGAGTTCTGGGGCCAACGTCCTGACTTTC.

The V and J genes are TRBV5-1 and TRBJ2-7; D call uncertain. The CDR3 runs to 14 residues. V lost 1 base and J lost 2, with 10 bases in between. CDR1 and CDR2 (germline): SGHRS, YFSETQ. The CDR3 protein is CASSLLSAPYEQYF. CDR3 bases: TGCGCCAGCAGCTTGCTCTCTGCACCCTACGAGCAGTACTTC.